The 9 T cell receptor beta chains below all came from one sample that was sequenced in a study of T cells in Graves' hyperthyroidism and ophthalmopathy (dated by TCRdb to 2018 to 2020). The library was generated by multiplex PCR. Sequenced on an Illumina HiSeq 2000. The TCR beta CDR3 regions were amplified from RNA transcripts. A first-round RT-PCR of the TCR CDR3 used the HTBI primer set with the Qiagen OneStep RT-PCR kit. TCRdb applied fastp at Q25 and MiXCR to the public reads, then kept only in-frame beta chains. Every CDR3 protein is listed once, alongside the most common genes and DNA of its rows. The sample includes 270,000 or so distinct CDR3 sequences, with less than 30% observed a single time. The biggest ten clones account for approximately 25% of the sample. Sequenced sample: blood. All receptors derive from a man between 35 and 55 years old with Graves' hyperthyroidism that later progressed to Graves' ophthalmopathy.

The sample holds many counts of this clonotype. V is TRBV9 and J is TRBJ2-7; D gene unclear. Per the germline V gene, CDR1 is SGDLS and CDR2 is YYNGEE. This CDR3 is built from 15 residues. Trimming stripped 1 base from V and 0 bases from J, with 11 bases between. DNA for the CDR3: TGTGCCAGCAGCGTAATGCCATTTAGCTCCTACGAGCAGTACTTC. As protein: CASSVMPFSSYEQYF.

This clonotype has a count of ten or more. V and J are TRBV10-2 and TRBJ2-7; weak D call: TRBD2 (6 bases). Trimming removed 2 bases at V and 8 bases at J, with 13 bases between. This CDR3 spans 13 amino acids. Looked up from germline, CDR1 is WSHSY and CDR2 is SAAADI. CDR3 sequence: CASSEEFGGKQYF. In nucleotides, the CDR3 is TGCGCCAGCAGTGAGGAGTTCGGCGGGAAGCAGTACTTC.

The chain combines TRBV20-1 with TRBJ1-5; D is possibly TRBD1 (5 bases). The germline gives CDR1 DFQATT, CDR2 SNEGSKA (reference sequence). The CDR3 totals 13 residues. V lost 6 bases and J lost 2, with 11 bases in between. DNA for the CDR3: TGCAGTGCGCAACAGGATGGCAATCAGCCCCAGCATTTT. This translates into CSAQQDGNQPQHF.

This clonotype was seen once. For the CDR3, the DNA is TGTGCCAGCAGTTCTTGGGCGGAACAAAACACTGAAGCTTTCTTT. Translated, it gives CASSSWAEQNTEAFF. The chain couples TRBV12-3 or TRBV12-4 to TRBJ1-1; D not resolved. Trimming took 4 bases from V and 2 from J, leaving 14 bases between them. The CDR3 runs to 15 residues.

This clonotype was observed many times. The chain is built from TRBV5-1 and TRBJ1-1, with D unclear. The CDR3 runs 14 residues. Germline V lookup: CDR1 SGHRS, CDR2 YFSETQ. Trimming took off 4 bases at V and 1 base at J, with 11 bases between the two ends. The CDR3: CASSPGRKNTEAFF. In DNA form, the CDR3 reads TGCGCCAGCAGCCCCGGACGGAAGAACACTGAAGCTTTCTTT. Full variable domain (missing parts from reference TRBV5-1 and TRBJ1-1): KAGVTQTPRYLIKTRGQQVTLSCSPISGHRSVSWYQQTPGQGLQFLFEYFSETQRNKGNFPGRFSGRQFSNSRSEMNVSTLELGDSALYLCASSPGRKNTEAFFGQGTRLTVV.

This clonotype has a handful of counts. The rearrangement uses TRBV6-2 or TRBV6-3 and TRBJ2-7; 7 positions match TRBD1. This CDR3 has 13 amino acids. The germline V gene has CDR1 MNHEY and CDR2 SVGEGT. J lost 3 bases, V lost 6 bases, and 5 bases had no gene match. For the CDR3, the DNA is TGTGCCAGCAGGTTCACAGGGGTCTACGAGCAGTACTTC. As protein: CASRFTGVYEQYF.

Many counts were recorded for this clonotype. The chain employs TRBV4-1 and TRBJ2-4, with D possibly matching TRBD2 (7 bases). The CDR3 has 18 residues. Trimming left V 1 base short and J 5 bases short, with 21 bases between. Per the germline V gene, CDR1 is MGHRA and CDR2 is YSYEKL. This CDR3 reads CASSQAWGRSSGQNIQYF. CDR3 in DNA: TGCGCCAGCAGCCAAGCGTGGGGGCGGTCTAGCGGCCAAAACATTCAGTACTTC.

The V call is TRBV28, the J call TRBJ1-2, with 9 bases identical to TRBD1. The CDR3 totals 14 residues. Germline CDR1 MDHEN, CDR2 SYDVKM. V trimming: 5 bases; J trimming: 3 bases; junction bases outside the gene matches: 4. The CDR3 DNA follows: TGTGCCAGCAGTCGATGGACAGGGGACTATGGCTACACCTTC. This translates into CASSRWTGDYGYTF.

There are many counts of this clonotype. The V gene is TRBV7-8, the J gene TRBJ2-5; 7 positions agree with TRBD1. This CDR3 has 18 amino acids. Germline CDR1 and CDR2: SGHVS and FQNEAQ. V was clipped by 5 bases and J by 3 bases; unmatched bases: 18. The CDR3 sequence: CASSLKGRTGRREETQYF. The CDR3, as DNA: TGTGCCAGCAGCCTAAAGGGCCGGACAGGCCGAAGGGAAGAGACCCAGTACTTC. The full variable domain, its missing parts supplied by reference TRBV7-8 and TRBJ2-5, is GAGVSQSPRYKVAKRGQDVALRCDPISGHVSLFWYQQALGQGPEFLTYFQNEAQLDKSGLPSDRFFAERPEGSVSTLKIQRTQQEDSAVYLCASSLKGRTGRREETQYFGPGTRLLVL.